Given below is one TCR beta chain in context. A J-beta primer mix and a sample-barcoded 5' primer were used in a second PCR of roughly 6 to 12 cycles. Each cDNA molecule, via a template-switch adaptor with 12 random nucleotides, was tagged. MiXCR, applied by TCRdb to the 5' RACE reads, yields one record per CDR3 protein. The sample includes about 1.8 million distinct CDR3 sequences, approximately 50% seen only once; the top ten take approximately 2%. Germline values: CDR1 SGHDT, CDR2 YYEEEE. The CDR3 spans 14 residues. Trimming shortened V by 4 bases and J by 2 bases, and 12 bases separated the two germline ends. Isolated per sample were at least 6 million PBMCs. RNA extraction gave at least 5 micrograms of total RNA per sample. The data belong to a study of blood T cells in healthy people across ages.

The genes are TRBV5-6 and TRBJ1-2, with D unresolved. The source is a woman between 35 and 50 years old in good health. Source material: blood. Here the CDR3 reads CASSHLSENYGYTF. The CDR3 DNA reads TGTGCCAGCAGCCACCTATCGGAAAACTATGGCTACACCTTC.